This T cell receptor beta chain comes out of a study of long-term antiretroviral therapy in people with HIV. Per donor, at least one pre-ART and at least two post-ART PBMC samples were obtained. V lost 6 bases and J 3 bases, leaving 16 bases between the germline ends. CDR3 length: 15 amino acids. Germline CDR1 and CDR2: MRHNA and SNTAGT. Only a few counts were recorded for this clone. As yet, its antigen is unknown. Whole-study findings and limits: Even long-term ART left TRB diversity below transplant donor controls, despite gains. Blood draws took place between about 2004 and 2017 and possibly involved older ART regimens.

The assay used was immunoSEQ (version v3.0), run at survey level. Some clones are missing from TCRdb's copy, which holds only in-frame ones; the method was immunoSEQ multiplex PCR. The sample contains tens of thousands of clones, about four fifths of which appear only once. This specimen was unsorted PBMCs, taken 0.3 years after starting antiretroviral therapy. The chain has TRBV6-4 and TRBJ2-3; D is ambiguous. This receptor was obtained from a man between 18 and 29 years old with HIV. The CDR3 sequence is CASSASTDGTDTQYF. The CDR3 nucleotides read TGTGCCAGCAGCGCATCAACTGACGGTACAGATACGCAGTATTTT.